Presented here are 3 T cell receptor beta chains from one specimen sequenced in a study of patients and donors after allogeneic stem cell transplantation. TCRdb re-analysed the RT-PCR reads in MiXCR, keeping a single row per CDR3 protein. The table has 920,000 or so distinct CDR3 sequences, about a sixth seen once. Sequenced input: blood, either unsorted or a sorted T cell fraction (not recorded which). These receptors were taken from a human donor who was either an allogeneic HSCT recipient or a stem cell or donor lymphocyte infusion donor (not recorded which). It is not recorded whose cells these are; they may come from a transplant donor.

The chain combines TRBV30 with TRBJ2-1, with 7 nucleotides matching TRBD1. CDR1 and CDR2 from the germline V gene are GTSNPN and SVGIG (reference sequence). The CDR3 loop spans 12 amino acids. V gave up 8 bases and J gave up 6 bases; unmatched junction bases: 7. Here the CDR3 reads CAGRDSPNEQFF. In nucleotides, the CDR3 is TGTGCCGGCAGGGACAGCCCCAATGAGCAGTTCTTC.

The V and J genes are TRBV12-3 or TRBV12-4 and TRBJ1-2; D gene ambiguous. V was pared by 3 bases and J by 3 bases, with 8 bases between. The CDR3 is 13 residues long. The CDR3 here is CASSFGNHYGYTF. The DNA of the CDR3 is TGTGCCAGCAGTTTTGGCAACCACTATGGCTACACCTTC.

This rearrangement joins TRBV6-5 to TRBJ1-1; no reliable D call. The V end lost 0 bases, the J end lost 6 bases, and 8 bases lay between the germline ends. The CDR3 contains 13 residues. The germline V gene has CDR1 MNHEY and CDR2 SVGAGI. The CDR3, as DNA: TGTGCCAGCAGTTACTCGATCTCGGCTGAAGCTTTCTTT. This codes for CASSYSISAEAFF.